These 2 T cell receptor beta chains share one sample of origin, sequenced in a study of beta chain features in type 1 diabetes. For these receptors, no antigen is known. The study's findings and limits: Moderate yet significant TCRB CDR3 shortening was seen in Type 1 diabetes patients in all four CD4+ subsets.

Every bit of the isolated RNA underwent reverse transcription, so sequencing read expressed TCRB transcripts. Profiling relied on immunoSEQ multiplex PCR, and the TCRdb table lists in-frame clones only, not all of them. The sample holds 200,000 to 300,000 clones, roughly 20% seen once. Sequencing was carried out using naive CD4+ T cells from blood. These receptors were collected from a woman aged 40-49 years with type 1 diabetes.

This clone was observed a handful of times. This chain connects TRBV29-1 to TRBJ2-3, with 11 bases identical to TRBD2. The CDR3 length is 14 residues. Trimming took 7 bases from V and 2 from J; bases not matched to a gene: 5. Germline V gene data show CDR1 as SQVTM and CDR2 as ANQGSEA. In nucleotides, the CDR3 is TGCAGCGCCGGACTAGCGGGCTTCACAGATACGCAGTATTTT. It specifies CSAGLAGFTDTQYF.

The rearrangement joins TRBV27 to TRBJ1-1; D possibly corresponds to TRBD1 (6 bases). Germline loops: CDR1 MNHEY, CDR2 SMNVEV (reference sequence). Trimming pared 3 bases from V and 5 bases from J, leaving 10 bases between. CDR3 length: 13 residues. The CDR3 coding sequence is TGTGCCAGCAGTTTCATACAGGGAACTGAAGCTTTCTTT. It codes for CASSFIQGTEAFF.